This entry lists 24 T cell receptor beta chains sequenced from one sample in a study of vaccination and CD4 T cells after COVID-19. With the Oncomine TCR Beta short-read assay, DNA from cultured CD4+ T cells was sequenced. Using its own MiXCR run on the PCR reads, TCRdb lists one record per CDR3 protein. The sample shows under 25,000 distinct CDR3 sequences, approximately 26% of them seen only once. Sample treatment: approximately 10-day PBMC culture with coronavirus spike peptide pools or control peptides (ViraFEST assay). No cognate antigen is known for these TCRs. Sequenced input: cultured CD4+ T cells from blood. These receptors all come from a human donor with COVID-19.

Details on this clonotype: A junction end diverges from the germline sequence, so it may reflect a read error. This chain uses TRBV6-2 or TRBV6-3 with TRBJ2-4; 8 nucleotides align to TRBD2. The CDR3 is made up of 19 amino acids. The germline CDR1 and CDR2 sequences are MNHEY and SVGEGT. CDR3 bases: TGTGCCAGCAGTCACTCGGGGGGGTCGGCCGAGTCTCACAAAAACATTCAGTACTTC. This sequence encodes CASSHSGGSAESHKNIQYF.

This chain uses TRBV6-1 with TRBJ2-2, with D possibly being TRBD1 or TRBD2 (6 bases each). The CDR3 contains 13 residues. V was pared by 7 bases and J by 8 bases, with 14 bases between. The V gene's germline CDR1 is MNHNS and CDR2 SASEGT. CDR3 sequence (DNA): TGTGCCAGCACCCCCAGGGGAGGTGGGGAGCTGTTTTTT. It specifies CASTPRGGGELFF.

Details on this clonotype: A read error may account for a junction end that differs from germline. The chain employs TRBV7-9 and TRBJ2-7; 7 bases are shared with TRBD1. Per germline, CDR1 SEHNR and CDR2 FQNEAQ (reference sequence). This CDR3 has 16 residues. CDR3 residues: CASSLDRTGDTYEQYF. The CDR3 DNA sequence: TGCGCCAGCAGCTTGGACCGGACAGGTGACACCTACGAGCAGTACTTC.

This clonotype turned up a few times. The V and J genes are TRBV30 and TRBJ2-1; no clear D. The germline V gene has CDR1 GTSNPN and CDR2 SVGIG (reference sequence). This CDR3 has 11 residues. Deletions cut 3 bases from V and 9 bases from J, with 9 bases between. CDR3 loop: CAWRQFLEQFF. The CDR3 DNA reads TGTGCCTGGAGACAGTTTCTTGAGCAGTTCTTC.

This clonotype showed up just a few times. The chain employs TRBV20-1 and TRBJ2-3; TRBD2 is a possible D gene (6 bases). Germline CDR1 reads DFQATT; CDR2 reads SNEGSKA (reference sequence). The CDR3 runs to 16 residues. Trimming stripped 0 bases from V and 3 bases from J, with 16 bases between. DNA for the CDR3: TGCAGTGCTAGAGATCGTCGAACTAGCAAAACAGATACGCAGTATTTT. Translated: CSARDRRTSKTDTQYF.

The genes are TRBV5-1 and TRBJ2-3; D not certain. This CDR3 contains 14 residues. Germline-derived CDR1 and CDR2 are SGHRS and YFSETQ. The V end lost 4 bases, the J end lost 5 bases, and 14 bases lay between the germline ends. CDR3 nucleotides: TGCGCCAGCAGCACGTCAAACGTTGAAGATACGCAGTATTTT. It specifies CASSTSNVEDTQYF.

V gene TRBV12-3 or TRBV12-4 combines with J gene TRBJ1-1; 8 nucleotides agree with TRBD1. The CDR3 length is 13 residues. The trim removed 8 bases at V and 7 bases at J, leaving 9 bases unmatched. As DNA, the CDR3 is TGTGCCAGCGCTGCGGACAGGGTGAATGAAGCTTTCTTT. Protein product: CASAADRVNEAFF.

Only a few counts were recorded for this clonotype. The rearrangement links TRBV19 to TRBJ2-6; perhaps D is TRBD1 or TRBD2 (6 bases each). V gave up 8 bases and J gave up 0 bases, with 23 bases separating them. CDR3 length equals 19 residues. The germline CDR1 and CDR2 sequences are LNHDA and SQIVND (reference sequence). The CDR3 protein is CASGQPTGRSGSGANVLTF. The DNA for the CDR3 is TGTGCCAGTGGGCAACCTACAGGGAGGTCGGGCTCTGGGGCCAACGTCCTGACTTTC. The whole variable domain, remainder taken from reference TRBV19 and TRBJ2-6, is DGGITQSPKYLFRKEGQNVTLSCEQNLNHDAMYWYRQDPGQGLRLIYYSQIVNDFQKGDIAEGYSVSREKKESFPLTVTSAQKNPTAFYLCASGQPTGRSGSGANVLTFGAGSRLTVL.

The chain carries TRBV7-8 and TRBJ2-5; D not resolved. Germline V gene lookup returns CDR1 SGHVS and CDR2 FQNEAQ. CDR3 size: 15 residues. The V gene lost 10 bases and the J gene lost 5 bases, with 23 bases spanning the gap. The CDR3 spells CANEPLARFRETQYF. The CDR3, as DNA: TGTGCCAATGAACCGCTTGCCAGGTTTAGGGAGACCCAGTACTTC.

The chain is built from TRBV10-3 and TRBJ1-5; TRBD1 aligns across 7 bases. CDR1 is ENHRY, CDR2 SYGVKD, per germline. The CDR3 contains 15 residues. V was pared by 10 bases and J by 0 bases, with 9 bases of the junction left unmatched. CDR3 sequence (DNA): TGTGCCACGACGCCTGGACAGGATAGCAATCAGCCCCAGCATTTT. This gives the protein CATTPGQDSNQPQHF.

This clonotype was observed a few times. The J gene is TRBJ1-6, the V gene TRBV11-2; maybe TRBD1 (5 bases). V dropped 0 bases and J dropped 5 bases, with 8 bases sitting between them. Germline V gene lookup returns CDR1 SGHAT and CDR2 FQNNGV. This CDR3 is built from 15 residues. The CDR3 DNA reads TGTGCCAGCAGCTTAGACAGGGACCATAATTCACCCCTCCACTTT. This encodes CASSLDRDHNSPLHF.

In its sample, this clonotype was seen a few times. The chain is built from TRBV9 and TRBJ1-2; no firm D call. The V end lost 0 bases, the J end lost 9 bases, and 6 bases lay between the germline ends. In germline, CDR1 is SGDLS, CDR2 YYNGEE. The CDR3 consists of 11 residues. DNA of the CDR3: TGTGCCAGCAGCGTAGGCAAGAGCTACACCTTC. It yields the protein CASSVGKSYTF.

This chain joins TRBV12-3 or TRBV12-4 and TRBJ1-4; D is possibly TRBD1 (6 bases). V lost 5 bases and J 8 bases, leaving 12 bases between the germline ends. The CDR3 sequence is 13 residues long. As DNA, the CDR3 is TGTGCCAGCAGTCAGGACCAGGGGGAAAAACTGTTTTTT. This codes for CASSQDQGEKLFF.

The chain carries TRBV7-9 and TRBJ1-3; no reliable D call. This CDR3 has 14 amino acids. V lost 3 bases to trimming and J lost 0 bases, with 6 bases between them. Germline loops: CDR1 SEHNR, CDR2 FQNEAQ (reference sequence). Written as DNA, the CDR3 is TGTGCCAGCAGCTTTGGATCCTCTGGAAACACCATATATTTT. It is translated as CASSFGSSGNTIYF. The complete variable domain, with remaining parts taken from reference TRBV7-9 and TRBJ1-3, reads DTGVSQNPRHKITKRGQNVTFRCDPISEHNRLYWYRQTLGQGPEFLTYFQNEAQLEKSRLLSDRFSAERPKGSFSTLEIQRTEQGDSAMYLCASSFGSSGNTIYFGEGSWLTVV.

The V and J genes are TRBV5-1 and TRBJ1-1, with TRBD1 identical over 7 bases. V was pared by 4 bases and J by 4 bases, with 19 bases of the junction left unmatched. This CDR3 spans 18 amino acids. Germline V gives CDR1 SGHRS, CDR2 YFSETQ. CDR3 coding DNA: TGCGCCAGCAGCATCGCTATTACGAGACAGGGAGGGAGCACTGAAGCTTTCTTT. Translated, it gives CASSIAITRQGGSTEAFF.

This clonotype appeared a few times. The V and J genes are TRBV6-5 and TRBJ1-2, with 11 bases lining up with TRBD1. There are 15 residues in the CDR3. J gave up 3 bases and V 5 bases, and 5 bases lay outside the gene matches. Germline values: CDR1 MNHEY, CDR2 SVGAGI. The CDR3 region is CASSTRTGGDYGYTF. CDR3 sequence (DNA): TGTGCCAGCAGTACTCGGACAGGGGGCGACTATGGCTACACCTTC.

The V call is TRBV7-2, the J call TRBJ1-2; no clear D. Germline CDR1 SGHTA, CDR2 FQGNSA. CDR3 length equals 15 residues. The ends were cut back, 6 bases at V and 1 base at J, with 15 bases in the middle. The CDR3 DNA follows: TGTGCCAGCAGTTATGGATCAGGCAGTAACTATGGCTACACCTTC. It yields the protein CASSYGSGSNYGYTF.

This clonotype was seen only a few times. The CDR3 loop reads CASSEAFRFYSGNTIYF. CDR3 nucleotides: TGTGCCAGCAGTGAAGCGTTCAGGTTCTACTCTGGAAACACCATATATTTT. The chain carries TRBV6-1 and TRBJ1-3; D gene uncertain. Deletions cut 0 bases from V and 0 bases from J, with 12 bases between. The CDR3 consists of 17 residues. Germline V gene sequence: CDR1 MNHNS, CDR2 SASEGT.

The V gene is TRBV2, the J gene TRBJ1-5; D gene unclear. This CDR3 is built from 17 residues. Trimming left V 6 bases short and J 0 bases short, with 18 bases between. Per the germline V gene, CDR1 is SNHLY and CDR2 is FYNNEI. DNA for the CDR3: TGTGCCAGCAGCTCGCAGTCAACCTTCTATAGCAATCAGCCCCAGCATTTT. It encodes CASSSQSTFYSNQPQHF.

On this clonotype: Compared with germline, one end of the junction differs, possibly owing to a read error. The chain links TRBV7-7 to TRBJ2-5; 9 bases map to TRBD1. This CDR3 spans 14 amino acids. Per germline, CDR1 SSHAT and CDR2 FNYEAQ (reference sequence). The CDR3 protein is CASSSDRGLETQYF. CDR3 nucleotide sequence: TGTGCTAGCAGCTCGGACAGGGGTCTGGAGACCCAGTACTTC. The full variable domain, completed using reference TRBV7-7 and TRBJ2-5, is GAGVSQSPRYKVTKRGQDVTLRCDPISSHATLYWYQQALGQGPEFLTYFNYEAQPDKSGLPSDRFSAERPEGSISTLTIQRTEQRDSAMYRCASSSDRGLETQYFGPGTRLLVL.

This sequence joins TRBV20-1 and TRBJ2-3; D ambiguous. V lost 6 bases, J lost 1 base, and 14 bases lay in between. Germline values: CDR1 DFQATT, CDR2 SNEGSKA (reference sequence). The CDR3 has 14 amino acids. As DNA, the CDR3 is TGCAGTGCCTTCCTCGGGTCTGGCACAGATACGCAGTATTTT. It encodes CSAFLGSGTDTQYF.

This rearrangement joins TRBV6-1 to TRBJ2-3; D may be TRBD1 (8 bases). The V gene's germline CDR1 is MNHNS and CDR2 SASEGT. The V end lost 4 bases, the J end lost 0 bases, and 20 bases lay between the germline ends. The CDR3 runs 18 residues. CDR3 amino acids: CASSATGQGGPSTDTQYF. The CDR3 region has the DNA TGTGCCAGCAGTGCCACCGGACAGGGAGGGCCTAGCACAGATACGCAGTATTTT.

The DNA for the CDR3 is TGCGCCAGCAGCCAACTTTCGGGGCACCCCTGGTCTGAAGCTTTCTTT. Translation gives CASSQLSGHPWSEAFF. The J gene is TRBJ1-1, the V gene TRBV4-1; a possible D gene is TRBD1 (5 bases). CDR1 MGHRA and CDR2 YSYEKL come from the germline V gene. CDR3 length: 16 amino acids. V was trimmed by 2 bases and J by 6 bases, leaving 19 bases between them.

J is TRBJ2-7 and V is TRBV28; TRBD1 matches 8 bases. Germline values: CDR1 MDHEN, CDR2 SYDVKM. V lost 8 bases, J lost 2 bases, and 8 bases stayed unmatched. The CDR3 has 14 amino acids. In DNA form, the CDR3 reads TGTGCCAGCTACGCCGGGACAGGAGCCTACGAGCAGTACTTC. It codes for CASYAGTGAYEQYF.